The 18 T cell receptor beta chains below come from one sample, sequenced in a study of response to subunit inactivated influenza vaccine. TCRdb independently ran MiXCR on the RT-PCR reads; one entry per CDR3 protein. This table holds about 170,000 distinct CDR3 sequences, about 12% found once. These data also featured in a second study, about T cells expressing NK-cell markers. From that second work: The TCR beta cDNA came from 5'RACE template switching with UMIs.

The specimen comprised CD8+ T cells sorted from PBMCs, sampled about 13 days after vaccination. Receptor source: a man aged 45-60 years who received an inactivated influenza vaccine.

This clonotype has more than one count but fewer than ten. The chain combines TRBV7-9 with TRBJ1-5; D may be TRBD1 (6 bases). V was cut by 3 bases and J by 2 bases, with 11 bases left in between. The CDR3 covers 15 residues. CDR1 and CDR2 from the germline V gene are SEHNR and FQNEAQ (reference sequence). DNA of the CDR3: TGTGCCAGCAGCTTGTCGGGGGCGGGCAATCAGCCCCAGCATTTT. Protein: CASSLSGAGNQPQHF.

The chain couples TRBV15 to TRBJ2-7; TRBD2 is a possible D gene (5 bases). Germline V gene data show CDR1 as LNHNV and CDR2 as YYDKDF (reference sequence). CDR3 length: 16 amino acids. V gave up 5 bases and J gave up 1 base, with 18 bases separating them. As DNA, the CDR3 is TGTGCCACCAGCGCCCCGGGGAACGGGAAATCCTACGAGCAGTACTTC. It codes for CATSAPGNGKSYEQYF.

Remarks on this clonotype: A junction end diverges from the germline sequence, so it may reflect a read error. The V gene is TRBV11-2, the J gene TRBJ2-7, with D unclear. Germline values: CDR1 SGHAT, CDR2 FQNNGV. CDR3 length: 15 residues. The CDR3 nucleotides are TGTGCCAGCAGCTTAGAGGCAGGCCTCTCCTACGCGCAGTACTTC. Encoded protein: CASSLEAGLSYAQYF.

This clonotype was found many times. The chain combines TRBV29-1 with TRBJ2-7, with TRBD2 matching 11 bases. With V trimmed by 4 bases and J by 3 bases, 5 bases remained unmatched. CDR1 SQVTM and CDR2 ANQGSEA come from the germline V gene. This CDR3 contains 14 residues. As DNA, the CDR3 is TGCAGCGTTGTAGCGGGAGGGTCCCTCTACGAGCAGTACTTC. Translation gives CSVVAGGSLYEQYF.

The chain couples TRBV7-9 to TRBJ2-3; 9 nucleotides agree with TRBD1. The trim removed 4 bases at V and 6 bases at J, leaving 11 bases unmatched. CDR3 length: 16 residues. The germline CDR1 and CDR2 sequences are SEHNR and FQNEAQ (reference sequence). CDR3: CASSWKSGTGSDTQYF. The CDR3 nucleotides are TGTGCCAGCAGCTGGAAATCGGGGACAGGGTCGGATACGCAGTATTTT. Combining the CDR3 with reference TRBV7-9 and TRBJ2-3 gives the whole variable domain DTGVSQNPRHKITKRGQNVTFRCDPISEHNRLYWYRQTLGQGPEFLTYFQNEAQLEKSRLLSDRFSAERPKGSFSTLEIQRTEQGDSAMYLCASSWKSGTGSDTQYFGPGTRLTVL.

In its sample, this clonotype was seen a few times. The chain carries TRBV6-6 and TRBJ2-5; D is uncertain. Germline V gene data show CDR1 as MNHNY and CDR2 as SVGAGI (reference sequence). The V end was cut by 1 base, the J end by 2 bases, with 5 bases between. The CDR3 runs to 13 residues. The CDR3 DNA is TGTGCCAGCAGTTACTTGCTTCAAGAGACCCAGTACTTC. Translation gives CASSYLLQETQYF.

This clonotype was seen repeatedly, ten times or more. The chain employs TRBV6-1 and TRBJ2-7; D is unclear. Germline V gives CDR1 MNHNS, CDR2 SASEGT. This CDR3 has 14 residues. The V gene lost 5 bases and the J gene lost 1 base, with 12 bases spanning the gap. The CDR3 coding sequence is TGTGCCAGCAGTCCCAAAGAAACTTCCTACGAGCAGTACTTC. It codes for CASSPKETSYEQYF.

This clonotype was counted a few times. J is TRBJ2-4 and V is TRBV7-9; the D call may be TRBD1 or TRBD2 (6 bases each). Germline values: CDR1 SEHNR, CDR2 FQNEAQ (reference sequence). The CDR3 covers 15 residues. The V gene lost 3 bases and the J gene lost 3 bases, with 12 bases spanning the gap. The CDR3 protein is CASSFIQGGKNIQYF. CDR3 sequence (DNA): TGTGCCAGCAGCTTCATACAGGGAGGCAAAAACATTCAGTACTTC.

The sample holds many counts of this clonotype. The rearrangement uses TRBV28 and TRBJ2-2, with TRBD2 identical over 9 bases. The germline V gene encodes CDR1 MDHEN and CDR2 SYDVKM. The CDR3 extends over 17 amino acids. V lost 4 bases to trimming and J lost 4 bases; unmatched junction nucleotides: 10. The CDR3 DNA reads as TGTGCCAGCAGTTCAGGAACCCCGGGACTAGCCACCGGGGAGCTGTTTTTT. This encodes CASSSGTPGLATGELFF.

V and J are TRBV5-4 and TRBJ2-1, with TRBD2 identical over 16 bases. The CDR3 has 19 residues. Trimming cost V 0 bases and J 3 bases; bases outside gene matches: 6. Germline V gene lookup returns CDR1 SGHNT and CDR2 YYREEE (reference sequence). Here the CDR3 DNA reads TGTGCCAGCAGCTTGGTTGGGACTAGCGGGAGGGCCAACTACAATGAGCAGTTCTTC. The encoded protein is CASSLVGTSGRANYNEQFF.

The J gene is TRBJ2-1, the V gene TRBV9, with D unclear. Germline V gene data show CDR1 as SGDLS and CDR2 as YYNGEE. V was shortened by 0 bases and J by 1 base, with 8 bases between the two germline ends. The CDR3 runs to 15 residues. CDR3 protein: CASSVAGWSYNEQFF. The CDR3 DNA is TGTGCCAGCAGCGTAGCGGGTTGGTCCTACAATGAGCAGTTCTTC.

Worth noting for this clonotype: At one end the junction does not follow the germline gene, possibly because of a read error. The chain is built from TRBV4-1 and TRBJ1-1, with 7 bases identical to TRBD1. CDR3 length equals 16 residues. Germline V gene lookup returns CDR1 MGHRA and CDR2 YSYEKL. The CDR3 loop is CASSQVGGRMNAEAFF. DNA for the CDR3: TGCGCCAGCAGCCAAGTAGGGGGCCGGATGAACGCTGAAGCTTTCTTT.

The chain has TRBV6-1 and TRBJ2-3, with 11 nucleotides matching TRBD2. V lost 4 bases, J lost 2 bases, and 5 bases stayed unmatched. There are 16 residues in the CDR3. Per germline, CDR1 MNHNS and CDR2 SASEGT. The CDR3, as DNA: TGTGCCAGCAGTGCGAGACTAGCGGGGTACACAGATACGCAGTATTTT. It translates to CASSARLAGYTDTQYF.

This clonotype was detected only once. This rearrangement joins TRBV2 to TRBJ1-2, with TRBD1 as a possible D gene (5 bases). The V and J ends lost 5 bases and 4 bases respectively, with 17 bases between them. The CDR3 is made up of 15 amino acids. The germline V gene has CDR1 SNHLY and CDR2 FYNNEI. The CDR3 sequence is CASSILTGSAYGYTF. CDR3 sequence (DNA): TGTGCCAGCAGTATACTTACAGGTTCGGCCTATGGCTACACCTTC.

This clonotype is a singleton in its sample. The chain employs TRBV7-2 and TRBJ2-1, with no clear D. Germline V lookup: CDR1 SGHTA, CDR2 FQGNSA. Trimming stripped 5 bases from V and 0 bases from J, with 17 bases between. The length of the CDR3 is 17 residues. The CDR3 is CASSDKRVNSSYNEQFF. Written as DNA, the CDR3 is TGTGCCAGCAGCGACAAACGCGTGAATAGCTCCTACAATGAGCAGTTCTTC.

The chain has TRBV30 and TRBJ1-4; perhaps TRBD1 as D (5 bases). There are 15 residues in the CDR3. CDR1 is GTSNPN and CDR2 is SVGIG in the germline V gene (reference sequence). V was pared by 3 bases and J by 7 bases, with 18 bases between. CDR3 sequence reads: CAWSPTGGFGEKLFF. The CDR3, as DNA: TGTGCCTGGAGCCCGACGGGGGGTTTCGGTGAAAAACTGTTTTTT.

The chain combines TRBV20-1 with TRBJ2-7, with 7 bases fitting TRBD2. Germline CDR1 DFQATT, CDR2 SNEGSKA (reference sequence). There are 14 residues in the CDR3. The V and J ends lost 6 bases and 6 bases, in that order; junction bases with no gene match: 14. As DNA, the CDR3 is TGCAGTGCCGTCGGGACTACGGTTCAGTTCGAGCAGTACTTC. Its translation is CSAVGTTVQFEQYF.

CDR3 DNA: TGCGCCAGCAGCGCAGGGGGCACTGAAGCTTTCTTT. Its protein product is CASSAGGTEAFF. The chain carries TRBV4-1 and TRBJ1-1; TRBD1 matches 7 bases. There are 12 residues in the CDR3. CDR1 MGHRA and CDR2 YSYEKL come from the germline V gene. V was clipped by 5 bases and J by 4 bases; unmatched bases: 1.